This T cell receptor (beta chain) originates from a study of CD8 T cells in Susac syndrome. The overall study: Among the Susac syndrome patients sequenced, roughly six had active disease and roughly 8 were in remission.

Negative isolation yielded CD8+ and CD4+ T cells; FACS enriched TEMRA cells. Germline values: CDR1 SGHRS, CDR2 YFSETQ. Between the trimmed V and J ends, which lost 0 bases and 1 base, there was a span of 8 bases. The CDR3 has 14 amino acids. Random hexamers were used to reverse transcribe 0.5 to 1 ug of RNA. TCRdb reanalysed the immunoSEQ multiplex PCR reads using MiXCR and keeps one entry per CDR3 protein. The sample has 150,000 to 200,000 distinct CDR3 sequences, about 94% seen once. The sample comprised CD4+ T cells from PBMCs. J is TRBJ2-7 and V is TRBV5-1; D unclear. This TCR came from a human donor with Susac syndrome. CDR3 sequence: CASSLEQYSYEQYF. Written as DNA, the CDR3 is TGCGCCAGCAGCTTGGAGCAGTATTCCTACGAGCAGTACTTC.